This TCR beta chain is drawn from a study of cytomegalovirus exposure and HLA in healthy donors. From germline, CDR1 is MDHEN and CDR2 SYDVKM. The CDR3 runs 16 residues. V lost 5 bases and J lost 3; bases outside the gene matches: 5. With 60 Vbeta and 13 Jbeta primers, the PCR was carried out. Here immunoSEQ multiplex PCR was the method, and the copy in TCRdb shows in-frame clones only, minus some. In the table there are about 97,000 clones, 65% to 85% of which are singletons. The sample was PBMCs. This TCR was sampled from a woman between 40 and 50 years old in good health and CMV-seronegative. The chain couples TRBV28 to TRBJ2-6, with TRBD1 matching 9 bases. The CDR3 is CASSELTGGGANVLTF. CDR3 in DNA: TGTGCCAGCAGTGAACTGACAGGGGGTGGGGCCAACGTCCTGACTTTC.